This T cell receptor (beta chain) was obtained from a study of beta chain features in type 1 diabetes. Via the markers CD45RO/CCR7/CD25/CD127/CD95/CD27, stem cell-like memory, regulatory, central memory and naive CD4+ cells were sorted. Trimming cost V 0 bases and J 7 bases; bases outside gene matches: 5. CDR3 size: 15 residues. Per the germline V gene, CDR1 is MGHDK and CDR2 is SYGVNS. What was sequenced were expressed TCRB transcripts, since all of the isolated RNA had been reverse transcribed. Reads from naive, central memory and regulatory T cell samples averaged roughly 3.8 million. The protocol was immunoSEQ multiplex PCR, while the TCRdb copy is restricted to in-frame clones and leaves out a portion. Altogether around 160,000 clones are present, roughly 50% being singletons, with the ten largest covering 0.35% to 0.45%.

The source is a man between 18 and 29 years old in good health. The specimen sequenced was Tregs from blood. The chain carries TRBV25-1 and TRBJ2-1, with 8 bases matching TRBD2. The CDR3 DNA sequence: TGTGCCAGCAGTGAATACGGCGGGAGGCCGAATGAGCAGTTCTTC. This gives the protein CASSEYGGRPNEQFF.